This T cell receptor beta chain is drawn from a study of T cell responses to AZD1222 COVID-19 vaccine. Study-level results: It was only after the peak T cell response that any repertoires were sampled. Nearly half of spike-specific TCRs reportedly target variant regions that are unmutated in the B.1.351 and B.1.1.7 variants.

The CDR3 sequence is 17 residues long. Germline-derived CDR1 and CDR2 are SEHNR and FQNEAQ (reference sequence). The V gene lost 4 bases and the J gene lost 0 bases, with 18 bases spanning the gap. TCRdb's table, derived via immunoSEQ multiplex PCR, lists solely in-frame clones and lacks some. This sample has about 68,000 clones, with 88% found just once. With respect to this clone: The target antigen is unknown.

The chain is built from TRBV7-9 and TRBJ1-1; D is ambiguous. The receptor comes from an adult in good health. Material: peripheral blood, obtained on day 0 of AZD1222 vaccination. CDR3 sequence (DNA): TGTGCCAGCAGCTCACGGACGACCTGGGGAATGAACACTGAAGCTTTCTTT. Amino acid sequence: CASSSRTTWGMNTEAFF.